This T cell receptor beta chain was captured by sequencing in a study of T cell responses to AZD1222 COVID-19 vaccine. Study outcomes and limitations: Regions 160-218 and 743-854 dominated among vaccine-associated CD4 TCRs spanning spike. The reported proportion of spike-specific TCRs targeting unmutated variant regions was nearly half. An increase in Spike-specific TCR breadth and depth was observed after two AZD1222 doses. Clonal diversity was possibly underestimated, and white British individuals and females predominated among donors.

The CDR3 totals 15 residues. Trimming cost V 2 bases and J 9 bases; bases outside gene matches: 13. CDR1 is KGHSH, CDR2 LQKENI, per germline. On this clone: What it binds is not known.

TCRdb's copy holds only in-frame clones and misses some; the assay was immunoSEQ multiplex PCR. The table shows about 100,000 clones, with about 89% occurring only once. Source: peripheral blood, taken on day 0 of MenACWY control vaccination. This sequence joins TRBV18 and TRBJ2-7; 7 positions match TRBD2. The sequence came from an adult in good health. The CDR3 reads CASSPGGDLGRGQYF. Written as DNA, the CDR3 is TGTGCCAGCTCACCAGGGGGGGACCTCGGGCGTGGGCAGTACTTC.